This TCR beta chain was sequenced for a study of cytomegalovirus exposure and HLA in healthy donors. Study results and limitations: CMV serostatus was the only immune exposure information that was available. The study reported that TCR beta sequences accurately predicted HLA-A and HLA-B alleles in most subjects.

The V end lost 8 bases, the J end lost 7 bases, and 8 bases lay between the germline ends. The CDR3 totals 10 residues. In germline, CDR1 is WSHSY, CDR2 SAAADI. Concerning this clone: Its antigen is still unknown.

A multiplex PCR was run with 60 Vbeta primers and 13 Jbeta primers. TCRdb's copy holds only in-frame clones and misses some; the assay was immunoSEQ multiplex PCR. The sample consists of about 210,000 clones, approximately 86% of them appearing once. Healthy bone marrow donors made up the donors. The sequence was collected from a woman in her thirties in good health and CMV-seronegative. Sample: PBMCs. V gene TRBV10-2 combines with J gene TRBJ1-2; unclear D gene. Written as DNA, the CDR3 is TGCGCCAGCGGCTCTTCTGGCTACACCTTC. This sequence encodes CASGSSGYTF.